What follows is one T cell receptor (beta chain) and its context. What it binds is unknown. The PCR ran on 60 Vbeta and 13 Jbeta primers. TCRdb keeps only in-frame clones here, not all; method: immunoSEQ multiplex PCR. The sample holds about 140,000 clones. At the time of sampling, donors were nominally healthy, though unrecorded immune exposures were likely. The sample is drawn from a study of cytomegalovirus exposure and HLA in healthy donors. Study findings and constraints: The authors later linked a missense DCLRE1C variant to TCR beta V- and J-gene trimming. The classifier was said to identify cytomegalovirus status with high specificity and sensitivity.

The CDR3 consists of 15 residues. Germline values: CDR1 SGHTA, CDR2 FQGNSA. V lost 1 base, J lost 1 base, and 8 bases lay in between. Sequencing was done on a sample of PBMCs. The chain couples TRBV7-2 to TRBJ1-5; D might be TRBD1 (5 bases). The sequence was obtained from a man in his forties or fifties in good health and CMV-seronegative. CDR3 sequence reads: CASSLGGSSNQPQHF. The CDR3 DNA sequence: TGTGCCAGCAGCTTAGGGGGCTCGAGCAATCAGCCCCAGCATTTT. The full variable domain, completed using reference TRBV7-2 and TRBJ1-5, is GAGVSQSPSNKVTEKGKDVELRCDPISGHTALYWYRQSLGQGLEFLIYFQGNSAPDKSGLPSDRFSAERTGGSVSTLTIQRTQQEDSAVYLCASSLGGSSNQPQHFGDGTRLSIL.